This T cell receptor beta chain was sequenced in a study of T cells in Graves' hyperthyroidism and ophthalmopathy. Using RNA transcripts as the source, TCR beta CDR3 regions were amplified. A set of HTBI primers served as the primers for a first-round RT-PCR of the TCR CDR3. TCRdb passed the multiplex PCR reads through MiXCR, listing each CDR3 protein once. The table records about half a million distinct CDR3 sequences, approximately 25% of them present only once. Per germline, CDR1 SNHLY and CDR2 FYNNEI. Trimming took 10 bases from V and 6 from J, leaving 9 bases between them. The CDR3 contains 10 residues.

The rearrangement joins TRBV2 to TRBJ1-2; D uncertain. Sequencing was performed on blood. The clonotype comes from a woman aged 25 to 45 with Graves' ophthalmopathy. CDR3 bases: TGTGCCACCGGACCCGATGGCTACACCTTC. Translation gives CATGPDGYTF.